These 20 T cell receptor beta chains share one sample of origin, sequenced in a study of blood T cell repertoires in COVID-19. This table comes from immunoSEQ multiplex PCR, and its TCRdb copy is limited to in-frame clones, with some not included. The table records 95,000 to 150,000 clones, approximately 80% of them present only once. The specimen was peripheral blood. These receptors all come from a man in his sixties with acute or convalescent COVID-19.

The rearrangement uses TRBV3-1 (or the pseudogene TRBV3-2) and TRBJ1-5, with D hard to call. The CDR3 length is 15 residues. V gave up 0 bases and J gave up 4 bases, with 10 bases separating them. CDR1 and CDR2 (germline): LGHDT, YNNKEL (reference sequence). CDR3 amino acids: CASSQDPVRNQPQHF. CDR3 in DNA: TGTGCCAGCAGCCAAGATCCAGTAAGAAATCAGCCCCAGCATTTT.

V usage is TRBV2 and J usage is TRBJ1-1; D unresolved. V was cut by 8 bases and J by 1 base, with 11 bases left in between. This CDR3 spans 13 amino acids. CDR1 and CDR2 from the germline V gene are SNHLY and FYNNEI. The CDR3: CASEYLENTEAFF. The DNA of the CDR3 is TGTGCCAGCGAGTACTTAGAGAACACTGAAGCTTTCTTT.

The J gene is TRBJ1-1, the V gene TRBV19, with no clear D. The CDR3 consists of 11 residues. Trimming shortened V by 6 bases and J by 7 bases, and 9 bases separated the two germline ends. Germline loops: CDR1 LNHDA, CDR2 SQIVND (reference sequence). The CDR3 region is CASSLGYEAFF. DNA for the CDR3: TGTGCCAGTAGCCTCGGTTATGAAGCTTTCTTT.

This clone was seen only a few times. The chain carries TRBV10-3 and TRBJ1-2; D is perhaps TRBD1 (5 bases). Trimming removed 5 bases from V and 6 bases from J, with 7 bases in between. The germline CDR1 and CDR2 sequences are ENHRY and SYGVKD. The CDR3 has 11 amino acids. The CDR3 bases are TGTGCCATCAGTATCAGGGATGGCTACACCTTC. Its translation is CAISIRDGYTF.

V usage is TRBV2 and J usage is TRBJ2-1; 9 bases fit TRBD1. The CDR3 runs 15 residues. With V trimmed by 4 bases and J by 2 bases, 3 bases remained unmatched. Per germline, CDR1 SNHLY and CDR2 FYNNEI. DNA of the CDR3: TGTGCCAGCAGTGGACAGGGGGGAACCTACAATGAGCAGTTCTTC. Encoded protein: CASSGQGGTYNEQFF. Drawing the rest from reference TRBV2 and TRBJ2-1, the complete variable domain is EPEVTQTPSHQVTQMGQEVILRCVPISNHLYFYWYRQILGQKVEFLVSFYNNEISEKSEIFDDQFSVERPDGSNFTLKIRSTKLEDSAMYFCASSGQGGTYNEQFFGPGTRLTVL.

This chain links TRBV28 with TRBJ1-2; TRBD1 might be the D (5 bases). Germline CDR1 and CDR2: MDHEN and SYDVKM. The CDR3 consists of 14 residues. V was pared by 8 bases and J by 8 bases, with 21 bases between. The CDR3 DNA follows: TGTGCCAGCTACCAGTTCCGGGACTCTAACGGCTACACCTTC. It specifies CASYQFRDSNGYTF.

The CDR3 region is CASSPLGGDTQYF. The CDR3 bases are TGTGCCAGCAGTCCCTTAGGGGGAGATACGCAGTATTTT. V usage is TRBV6-5 and J usage is TRBJ2-3; a possible D gene is TRBD1 (6 bases). This CDR3 region has 13 residues. V lost 5 bases and J 5 bases, leaving 11 bases between the germline ends. Germline CDR1 MNHEY, CDR2 SVGAGI.

The rearrangement links TRBV28 to TRBJ2-5; 8 bases agree with TRBD1. The CDR3 is 15 amino acids. Germline values: CDR1 MDHEN, CDR2 SYDVKM. V was clipped by 5 bases and J by 3 bases; unmatched bases: 8. The CDR3 coding sequence is TGTGCCAGCAGTGGGGGAGACAGGGGAAAAGAGACCCAGTACTTC. As protein: CASSGGDRGKETQYF.

V gene TRBV5-1 combines with J gene TRBJ2-3; 7 positions agree with TRBD2. This CDR3 region has 15 residues. The V and J ends lost 7 bases and 0 bases, in that order; junction bases with no gene match: 8. Germline lookup yields CDR1 SGHRS and CDR2 YFSETQ. CDR3 sequence: CASHHGRGSTDTQYF. In DNA form, the CDR3 reads TGCGCCAGCCACCACGGGCGGGGGAGCACAGATACGCAGTATTTT.

The genes are TRBV5-1 and TRBJ2-5; D perhaps matches TRBD1 (6 bases). Trimming left V 0 bases short and J 5 bases short, with 14 bases between. This CDR3 is built from 15 residues. CDR1 is SGHRS and CDR2 is YFSETQ in the germline V gene. The CDR3 DNA sequence: TGCGCCAGCAGCTTGGGGGGGCCCGATCGGGAGACCCAGTACTTC. It specifies CASSLGGPDRETQYF.

The V call is TRBV2, the J call TRBJ1-6; 9 bases are a match to TRBD1. The CDR3 is 13 amino acids. The germline V gene has CDR1 SNHLY and CDR2 FYNNEI. J was trimmed by 9 bases and V by 8 bases; bases with no gene match: 5. CDR3 protein: CASFRQGGSPLHF. DNA of the CDR3: TGTGCCAGCTTCCGACAGGGGGGTTCACCCCTCCACTTT.

This clone appeared a single time. The gene calls are TRBV9 and TRBJ2-3; 11 nucleotides agree with TRBD2. CDR1 SGDLS and CDR2 YYNGEE come from the germline V gene. The CDR3 is 19 residues long. The trim removed 2 bases at V and 2 bases at J, leaving 13 bases unmatched. CDR3 DNA: TGTGCCAGCAGCGTGGGTAGCGGGAGGGCCGAATACCACACAGATACGCAGTATTTT. Translated: CASSVGSGRAEYHTDTQYF.

The V gene is TRBV29-1, the J gene TRBJ2-7; perhaps TRBD2 as D (6 bases). V dropped 4 bases and J dropped 3 bases, with 10 bases sitting between them. Per germline, CDR1 SQVTM and CDR2 ANQGSEA. This CDR3 has 12 residues. CDR3 nucleotides: TGCAGCGTTGGAGGTAGCGGCTACGAGCAGTACTTC. It translates to CSVGGSGYEQYF.

The chain couples TRBV5-1 to TRBJ2-3, with D perhaps TRBD1 (5 bases). The V end was cut by 7 bases, the J end by 2 bases, with 14 bases between. The CDR3 is made up of 14 amino acids. The germline gives CDR1 SGHRS, CDR2 YFSETQ. CDR3 protein: CASRKGMFTDTQYF. The CDR3 bases are TGCGCCAGCCGAAAGGGGATGTTCACAGATACGCAGTATTTT.

The rearrangement links TRBV23-1 to TRBJ1-6; 9 positions match TRBD1. TRBV23-1 is known as an ORF, though its function is uncertain. The V segment lost 3 bases and the J segment 13 bases; nucleotides outside the gene matches: 10. The CDR3 totals 15 residues. This CDR3 reads CASSQNDRGISPLHF. The CDR3, as DNA: TGCGCCAGCAGTCAGAACGACAGGGGGATTTCGCCCCTCCACTTT.

The chain joins TRBV5-5 to TRBJ2-5, with TRBD1 as a possible D gene (5 bases). V was trimmed by 4 bases and J by 1 base, leaving 8 bases between them. This CDR3 is 13 amino acids long. The germline V gene encodes CDR1 SGHKS and CDR2 YYEKEE (reference sequence). The CDR3 reads CASSLQVQETQYF. DNA of the CDR3: TGTGCCAGCAGCCTACAGGTCCAAGAGACCCAGTACTTC.

This chain connects TRBV14 to TRBJ2-7; D is unclear. The V and J ends lost 3 bases and 6 bases respectively, with 9 bases between them. This CDR3 contains 12 residues. In germline, CDR1 is SGHDN, CDR2 FVKESK. The CDR3 bases are TGTGCCAGCAGCCATCCCTCCCGCGAGCAGTACTTC. It encodes CASSHPSREQYF.

The genes are TRBV29-1 and TRBJ2-7; 7 bases agree with TRBD1. The CDR3 has 13 amino acids. Germline lookup yields CDR1 SQVTM and CDR2 ANQGSEA. J lost 0 bases, V lost 7 bases, and 6 bases had no gene match. This CDR3 reads CSARGPPSYEQYF. The CDR3 DNA reads as TGCAGCGCAAGGGGGCCCCCCTCCTACGAGCAGTACTTC.

The V call is TRBV9, the J call TRBJ1-5; no reliable D call. This CDR3 is 12 amino acids long. CDR1 and CDR2 (germline): SGDLS, YYNGEE. The V and J ends lost 4 bases and 2 bases respectively, with 4 bases between them. CDR3 sequence reads: CASSRGNQPQHF. As DNA, the CDR3 is TGTGCCAGCAGCCGAGGCAATCAGCCCCAGCATTTT.

CDR3: CASSFRGTEAFF. In DNA, the CDR3 is TGTGCCAGCAGTTTTAGAGGCACTGAAGCTTTCTTT. The chain couples TRBV28 to TRBJ1-1; D unclear. The CDR3 runs 12 residues. CDR1 is MDHEN, CDR2 SYDVKM, per germline. Trimming removed 3 bases from V and 4 bases from J, with 6 bases in between.